This T cell receptor (beta chain) was sequenced during a study of OX40 agonist ivuxolimab in advanced cancers. Overall study: Patients were dosed intravenously with ivuxolimab at 0.01 to 10 mg/kg every 2 weeks. A male proportion of 82.7% was recorded, with mean age about 54 years and range roughly 23 to 79. Partial responses were seen in three patients, one with hepatocellular carcinoma and two with cutaneous melanoma.

Germline-derived CDR1 and CDR2 are MNHEY and SMNVEV (reference sequence). The CDR3 covers 16 residues. Trimming cost V 5 bases and J 5 bases; bases outside gene matches: 11. As for this clone: Its antigen is as yet unknown.

Clones were sequenced by immunoSEQ multiplex PCR, and TCRdb holds only the in-frame ones, with some missing. The sample consists of fewer than 65,000 clones, around 90% of them appearing once. Study conclusions and caveats: There were, on average, more expanded clones in CD8+ T cells than in CD4+.

This receptor was taken from an adult with an advanced solid tumor such as melanoma, head and neck, liver or kidney cancer. The J gene is TRBJ2-3, the V gene TRBV27; 9 bases are a match to TRBD2. Sequencing was performed on CD4+ or CD8+ T cells sorted from blood, taken in a trial of the OX40 agonist ivuxolimab. CDR3 amino acids: CASSPLAGGRKDTQYF. The CDR3, as DNA: TGTGCCAGCAGTCCGCTGGCGGGGGGGCGTAAAGATACGCAGTATTTT.